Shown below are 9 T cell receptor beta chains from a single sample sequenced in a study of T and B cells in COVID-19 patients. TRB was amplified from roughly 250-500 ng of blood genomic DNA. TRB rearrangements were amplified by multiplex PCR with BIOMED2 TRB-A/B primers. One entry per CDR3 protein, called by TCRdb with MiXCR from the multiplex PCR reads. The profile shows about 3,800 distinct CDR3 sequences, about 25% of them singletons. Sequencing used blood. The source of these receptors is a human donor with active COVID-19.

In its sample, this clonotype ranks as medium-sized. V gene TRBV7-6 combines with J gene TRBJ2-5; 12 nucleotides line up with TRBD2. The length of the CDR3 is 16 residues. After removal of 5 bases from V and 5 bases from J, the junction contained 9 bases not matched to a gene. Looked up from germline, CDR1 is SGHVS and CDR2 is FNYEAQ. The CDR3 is CASSILLAGGGETQYF. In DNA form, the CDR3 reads TGTGCCAGCAGCATACTACTAGCGGGGGGCGGGGAGACCCAGTACTTC.

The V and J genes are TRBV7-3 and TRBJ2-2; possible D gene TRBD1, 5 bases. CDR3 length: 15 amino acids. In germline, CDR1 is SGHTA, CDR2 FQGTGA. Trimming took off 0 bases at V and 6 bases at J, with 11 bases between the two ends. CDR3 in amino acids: CASSLTQGSAGELFF. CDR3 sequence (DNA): TGTGCCAGCAGCTTAACGCAGGGTAGTGCCGGGGAGCTGTTTTTT.

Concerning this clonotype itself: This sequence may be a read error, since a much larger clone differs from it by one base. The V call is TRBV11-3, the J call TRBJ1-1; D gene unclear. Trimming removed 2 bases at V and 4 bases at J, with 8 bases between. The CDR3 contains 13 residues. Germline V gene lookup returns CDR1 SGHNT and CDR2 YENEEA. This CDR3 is CASSLHGPTEAFF. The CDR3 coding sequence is TGTGCCAGCAGCTTACATGGCCCCACTGAAGCTTTCTTT.

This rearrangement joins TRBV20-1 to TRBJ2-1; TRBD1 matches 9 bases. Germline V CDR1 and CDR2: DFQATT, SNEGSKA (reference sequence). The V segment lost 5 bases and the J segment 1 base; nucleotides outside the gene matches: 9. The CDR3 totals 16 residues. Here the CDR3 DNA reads TGCAGTGCTGTGGAACAGGGGGCGGGTTCCTACAATGAGCAGTTCTTC. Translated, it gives CSAVEQGAGSYNEQFF.

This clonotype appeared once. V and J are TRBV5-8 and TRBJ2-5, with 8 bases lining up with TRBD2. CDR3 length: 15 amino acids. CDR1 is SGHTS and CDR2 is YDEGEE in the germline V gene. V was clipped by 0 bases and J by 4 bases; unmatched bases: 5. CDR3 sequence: CASSLAPGGRETQYF. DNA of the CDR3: TGTGCCAGCAGCTTGGCCCCGGGAGGGCGAGAGACCCAGTACTTC. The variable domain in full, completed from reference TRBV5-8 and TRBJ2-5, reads EAGVTQSPTHLIKTRGQQATLRCSPISGHTSVYWYQQALGLGLQFLLWYDEGEERNRGNFPPRFSGRQFPNYSSELNVNALELEDSALYLCASSLAPGGRETQYFGPGTRLLVL.

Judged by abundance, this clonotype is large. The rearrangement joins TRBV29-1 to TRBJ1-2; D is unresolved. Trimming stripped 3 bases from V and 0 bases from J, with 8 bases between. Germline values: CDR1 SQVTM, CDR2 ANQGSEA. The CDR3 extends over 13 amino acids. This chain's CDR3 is CSVDRLANYGYTF. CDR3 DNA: TGCAGCGTTGACCGGTTAGCTAACTATGGCTACACCTTC.

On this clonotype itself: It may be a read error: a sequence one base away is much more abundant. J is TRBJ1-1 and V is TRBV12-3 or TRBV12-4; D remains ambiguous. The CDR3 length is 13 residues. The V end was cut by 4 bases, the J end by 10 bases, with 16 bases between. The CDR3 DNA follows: TGTGCCAGCAGTTACGGGAGAGGGAGCGGAGCTTTCTTT. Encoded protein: CASSYGRGSGAFF.

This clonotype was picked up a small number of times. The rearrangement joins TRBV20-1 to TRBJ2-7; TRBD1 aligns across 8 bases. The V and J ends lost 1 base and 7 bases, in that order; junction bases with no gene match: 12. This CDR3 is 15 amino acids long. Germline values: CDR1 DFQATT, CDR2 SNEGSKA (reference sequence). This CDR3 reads CSARGTGTGSREQYF. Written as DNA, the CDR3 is TGCAGTGCTAGAGGAACCGGGACAGGATCCCGAGAGCAGTACTTC.

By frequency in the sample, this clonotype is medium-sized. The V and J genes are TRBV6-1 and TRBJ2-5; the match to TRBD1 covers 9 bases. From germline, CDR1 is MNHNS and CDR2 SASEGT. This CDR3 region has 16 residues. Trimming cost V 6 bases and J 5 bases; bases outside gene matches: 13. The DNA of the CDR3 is TGTGCCAGCAGGACGGGACAGGGCCTGGGGGGGGAGACCCAGTACTTC. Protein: CASRTGQGLGGETQYF.